The entry below describes one TCR beta chain. Antigen: not known. The data were obtained in a study of neoadjuvant anti-PD-1 for oral cavity cancer. Study overall: Around day 43, patients without progression received a fourth nivolumab dose before surgery. General study points: Higher pretreatment Treg/Th17 ratios tracked higher pretreatment blood clonality.

Data came from immunoSEQ multiplex PCR; TCRdb stores just in-frame clones and leaves some out. The sample includes about 14,000 clones, roughly 71% seen only once; the top ten take under 3%. Trimming pared 6 bases from V and 10 bases from J, leaving 15 bases between. The CDR3 runs to 12 residues. Germline V gene sequence: CDR1 SGHVS, CDR2 FNYEAQ. Specified time point: after neoadjuvant nivolumab, at surgical resection. These newly diagnosed stage II-IVA oral cavity squamous cell carcinoma patients had no prior systemic or radiation treatment. No culture or expansion preceded analysis of these blood cells.

The sample here was PBMCs, taken after nivolumab (anti-PD-1) treatment. This chain links TRBV7-6 with TRBJ1-1; D uncertain. The TCR comes from a person between 40 and 80 years old with oral cavity squamous cell carcinoma. CDR3 in amino acids: CASSSEGGGAFF. The DNA of the CDR3 is TGTGCCAGCAGTAGTGAGGGCGGCGGAGCTTTCTTT.